Reported below is one TCR beta chain. Its target is not known. This entry is derived from a study of blood T cells in healthy people across ages. For the second PCR, which ran for about 7 to 11 cycles, a sample-barcoded 5' primer and a J-beta primer mix were used. TCRdb independently ran MiXCR on the 5' RACE reads; one entry per CDR3 protein. In the table there are over a million distinct CDR3 sequences, approximately 43% of which are singletons. The study's findings and limits: Older age went with lower TCR beta diversity per million T cells, in a roughly linear way.

V was cut by 4 bases and J by 0 bases, with 14 bases left in between. The CDR3 consists of 16 residues. Germline CDR1 and CDR2: MNHEY and SVGAGI. The sample was blood. The receptor comes from a woman aged 18-30 years in good health. This chain joins TRBV6-5 and TRBJ2-3; D is unresolved. CDR3 amino acids: CASSSVGLRSTDTQYF. The CDR3 DNA follows: TGTGCCAGCAGTTCGGTCGGGTTGAGGAGCACAGATACGCAGTATTTT.